Sequencing of this T cell receptor (beta chain) was carried out in a study of blood T cell repertoires in COVID-19. Data came from immunoSEQ multiplex PCR; TCRdb stores just in-frame clones and leaves some out. The sample carries about 250,000 clones, about 79% recorded once. With regard to this clone: The same CDR3 also results from other DNA sequences found in this sample.

This CDR3 contains 15 residues. Germline CDR1 reads SGHRS; CDR2 reads YFSETQ. The V gene lost 0 bases and the J gene lost 0 bases, with 7 bases spanning the gap. The chain joins TRBV5-1 to TRBJ2-1; the D gene is possibly TRBD2 (6 bases). The sequenced sample was peripheral blood. The receptor's source is a man older than 75 with acute or convalescent COVID-19. CDR3 region: CASSLDGSSYNEQFF. The CDR3 coding sequence is TGCGCCAGCAGCTTGGACGGGAGCTCCTACAATGAGCAGTTCTTC.